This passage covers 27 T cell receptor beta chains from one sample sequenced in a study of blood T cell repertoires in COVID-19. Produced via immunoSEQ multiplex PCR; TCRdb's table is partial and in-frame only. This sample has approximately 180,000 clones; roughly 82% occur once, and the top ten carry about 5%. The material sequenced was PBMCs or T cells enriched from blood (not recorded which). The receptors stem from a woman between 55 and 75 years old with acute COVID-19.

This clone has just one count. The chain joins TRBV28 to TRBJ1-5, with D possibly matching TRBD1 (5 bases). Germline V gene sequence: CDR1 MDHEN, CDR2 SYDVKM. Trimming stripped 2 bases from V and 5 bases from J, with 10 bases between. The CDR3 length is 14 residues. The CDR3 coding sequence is TGTGCCAGCAGTTTAGGAGGGGTTGATCAGCCCCAGCATTTT. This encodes CASSLGGVDQPQHF.

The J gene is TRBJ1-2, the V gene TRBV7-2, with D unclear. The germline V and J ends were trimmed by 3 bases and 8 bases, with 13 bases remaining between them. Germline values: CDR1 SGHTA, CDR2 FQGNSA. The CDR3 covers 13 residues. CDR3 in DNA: TGTGCCAGCAGCTTGGGAGCGGTCGGGGGCTACACCTTC. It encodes CASSLGAVGGYTF.

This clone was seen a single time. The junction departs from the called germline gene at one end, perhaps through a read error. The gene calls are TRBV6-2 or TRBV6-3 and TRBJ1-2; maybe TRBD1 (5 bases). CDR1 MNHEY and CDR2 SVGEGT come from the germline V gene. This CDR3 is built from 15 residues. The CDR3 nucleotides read TGTGCCAGCAGTGACTCCGGCAGGGATGGTTACGGCTACACCTTC. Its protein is CASSDSGRDGYGYTF.

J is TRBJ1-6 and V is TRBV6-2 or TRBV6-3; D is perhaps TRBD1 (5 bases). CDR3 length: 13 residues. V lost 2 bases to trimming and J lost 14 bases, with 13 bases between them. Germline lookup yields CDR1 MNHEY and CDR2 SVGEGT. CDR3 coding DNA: TGTGCCAGCAGTTACCTAGGGGCTGGGGCCCTCCACTTT. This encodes CASSYLGAGALHF.

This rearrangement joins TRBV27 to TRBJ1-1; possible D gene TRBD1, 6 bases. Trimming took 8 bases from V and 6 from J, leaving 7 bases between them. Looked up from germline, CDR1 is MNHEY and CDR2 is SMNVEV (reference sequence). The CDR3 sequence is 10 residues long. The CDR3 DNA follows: TGTGCCAGCGGGGGCCCTGAAGCTTTCTTT. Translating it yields CASGGPEAFF.

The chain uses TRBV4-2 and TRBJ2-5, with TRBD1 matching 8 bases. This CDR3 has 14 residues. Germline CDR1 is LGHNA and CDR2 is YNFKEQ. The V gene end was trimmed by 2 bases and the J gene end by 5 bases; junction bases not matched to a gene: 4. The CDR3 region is CASSQPTGGETQYF. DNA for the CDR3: TGTGCCAGCAGCCAACCAACAGGGGGTGAGACCCAGTACTTC.

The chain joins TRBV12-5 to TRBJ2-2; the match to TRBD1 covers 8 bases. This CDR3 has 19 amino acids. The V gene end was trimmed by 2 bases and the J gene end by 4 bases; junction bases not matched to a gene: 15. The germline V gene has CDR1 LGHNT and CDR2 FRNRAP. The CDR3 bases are TGTGCTAGTGGTTTGTCTCTAGGGGCGGGACAGGATGGCACCGGGGAGCTGTTTTTT. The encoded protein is CASGLSLGAGQDGTGELFF.

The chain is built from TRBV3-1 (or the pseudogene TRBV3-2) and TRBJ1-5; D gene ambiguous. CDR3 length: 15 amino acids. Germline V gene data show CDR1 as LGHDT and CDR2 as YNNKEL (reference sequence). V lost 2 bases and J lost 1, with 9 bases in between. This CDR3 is CASSQKSGSNQPQHF. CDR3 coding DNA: TGTGCCAGCAGCCAAAAGTCAGGCAGCAATCAGCCCCAGCATTTT.

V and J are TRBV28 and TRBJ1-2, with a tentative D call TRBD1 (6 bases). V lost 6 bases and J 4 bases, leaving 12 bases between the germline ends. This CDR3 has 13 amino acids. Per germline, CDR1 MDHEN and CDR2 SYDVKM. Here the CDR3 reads CASRGDIAYGYTF. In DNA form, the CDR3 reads TGTGCCAGCAGGGGGGACATAGCCTATGGCTACACCTTC.

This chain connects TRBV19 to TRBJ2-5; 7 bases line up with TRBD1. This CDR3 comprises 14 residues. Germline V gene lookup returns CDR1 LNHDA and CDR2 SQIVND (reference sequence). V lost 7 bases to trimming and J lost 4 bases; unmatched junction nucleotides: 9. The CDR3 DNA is TGTGCCAGTAAAAGAGGGGACAGAGGAGAGACCCAGTACTTC. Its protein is CASKRGDRGETQYF.

CDR3 protein: CASKAPSGKQYF. The DNA for the CDR3 is TGTGCCAGCAAGGCCCCTAGCGGGAAGCAGTACTTC. The chain is built from TRBV25-1 and TRBJ2-7; 9 nucleotides align to TRBD2. The CDR3 runs to 12 residues. The V and J ends lost 7 bases and 8 bases, in that order; junction bases with no gene match: 6. The V gene's germline CDR1 is MGHDK and CDR2 SYGVNS.

The CDR3 loop reads CATSRGTSGNTDTQYF. The CDR3 bases are TGTGCCACCAGCAGAGGGACTAGCGGGAACACAGATACGCAGTATTTT. The gene calls are TRBV15 and TRBJ2-3; 12 positions agree with TRBD2. The ends lost 1 base at V and 2 bases at J; junction bases unmatched: 1. Germline V gene lookup returns CDR1 LNHNV and CDR2 YYDKDF (reference sequence). This CDR3 spans 16 amino acids. The variable domain in full, with the rest retrieved from reference TRBV15 and TRBJ2-3, is DAMVIQNPRYQVTQFGKPVTLSCSQTLNHNVMYWYQQKSSQAPKLLFHYYDKDFNNEADTPDNFQSRRPNTSFCFLDIRSPGLGDTAMYLCATSRGTSGNTDTQYFGPGTRLTVL.

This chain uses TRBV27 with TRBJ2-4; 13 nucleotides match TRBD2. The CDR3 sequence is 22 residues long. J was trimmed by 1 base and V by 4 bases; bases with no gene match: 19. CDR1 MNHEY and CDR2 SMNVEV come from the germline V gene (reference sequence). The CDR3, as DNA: TGTGCCAGCAGTTCCCCTATGAGGGGAGGACTAGCGGGAGAAGGTGCCAAAAACATTCAGTACTTC. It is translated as CASSSPMRGGLAGEGAKNIQYF.

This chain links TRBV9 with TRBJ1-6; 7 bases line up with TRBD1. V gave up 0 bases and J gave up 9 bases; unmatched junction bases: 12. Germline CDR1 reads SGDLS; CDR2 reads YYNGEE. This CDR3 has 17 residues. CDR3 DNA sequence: TGTGCCAGCAGCGTAGAGGGCCAGGGGGGTTTGGGTTCACCCCTCCACTTT. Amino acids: CASSVEGQGGLGSPLHF.

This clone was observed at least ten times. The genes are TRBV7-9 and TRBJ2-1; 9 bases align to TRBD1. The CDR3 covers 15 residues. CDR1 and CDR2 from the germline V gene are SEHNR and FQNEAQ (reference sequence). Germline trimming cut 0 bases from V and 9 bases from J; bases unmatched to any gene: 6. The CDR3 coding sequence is TGTGCCAGCAGCTTAGCTGGGACAGGGAGATTTGAGCAGTTCTTC. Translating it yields CASSLAGTGRFEQFF.

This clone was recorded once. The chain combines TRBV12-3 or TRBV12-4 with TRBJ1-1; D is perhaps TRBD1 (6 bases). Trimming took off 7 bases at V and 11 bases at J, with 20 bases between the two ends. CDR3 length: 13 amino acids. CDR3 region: CASNKFAGVVAFF. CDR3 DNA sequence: TGTGCCAGCAATAAATTTGCAGGGGTTGTGGCTTTCTTT.

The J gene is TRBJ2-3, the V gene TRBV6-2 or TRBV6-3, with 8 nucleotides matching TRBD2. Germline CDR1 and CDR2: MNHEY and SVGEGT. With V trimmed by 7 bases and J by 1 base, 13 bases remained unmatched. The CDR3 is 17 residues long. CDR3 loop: CASTPPLGREGTDTQYF. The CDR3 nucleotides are TGTGCCAGCACCCCACCACTGGGGCGGGAGGGCACAGATACGCAGTATTTT.

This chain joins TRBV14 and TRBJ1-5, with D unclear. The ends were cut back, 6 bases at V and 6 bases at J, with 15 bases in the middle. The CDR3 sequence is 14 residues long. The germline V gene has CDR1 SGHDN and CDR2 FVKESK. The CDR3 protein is CASRKDKEGQPQHF. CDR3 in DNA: TGTGCCAGCAGAAAAGACAAAGAGGGTCAGCCCCAGCATTTT.

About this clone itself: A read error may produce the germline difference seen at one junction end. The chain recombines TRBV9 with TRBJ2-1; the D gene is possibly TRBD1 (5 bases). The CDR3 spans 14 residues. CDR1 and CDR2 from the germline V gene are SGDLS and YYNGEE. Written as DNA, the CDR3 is TGTGCCAGCAGCGTAGAGCAGGGCTACACTGAGCAGTTCTTC. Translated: CASSVEQGYTEQFF.

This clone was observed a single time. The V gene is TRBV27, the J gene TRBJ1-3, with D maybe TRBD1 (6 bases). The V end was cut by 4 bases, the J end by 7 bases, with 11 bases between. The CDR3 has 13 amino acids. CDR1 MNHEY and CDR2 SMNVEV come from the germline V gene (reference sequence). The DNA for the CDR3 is TGTGCCAGCAGTTCCGGACAGCTGAACACCATATATTTT. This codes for CASSSGQLNTIYF.

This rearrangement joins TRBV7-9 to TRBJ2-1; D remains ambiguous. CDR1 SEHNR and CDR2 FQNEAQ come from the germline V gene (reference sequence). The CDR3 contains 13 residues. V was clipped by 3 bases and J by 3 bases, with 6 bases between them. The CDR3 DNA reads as TGTGCCAGCAGCTTTTTCCGCTACAATGAGCAGTTCTTC. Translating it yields CASSFFRYNEQFF.

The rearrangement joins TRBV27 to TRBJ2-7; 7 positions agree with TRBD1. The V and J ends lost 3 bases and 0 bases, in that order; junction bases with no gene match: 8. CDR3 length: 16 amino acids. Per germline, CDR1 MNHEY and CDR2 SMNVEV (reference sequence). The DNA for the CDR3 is TGTGCCAGCAGTTTCCAGGGACAGATTAGCTCCTACGAGCAGTACTTC. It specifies CASSFQGQISSYEQYF.

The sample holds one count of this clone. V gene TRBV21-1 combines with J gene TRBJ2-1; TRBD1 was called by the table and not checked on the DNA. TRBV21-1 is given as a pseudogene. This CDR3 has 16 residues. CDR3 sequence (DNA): TGTGCCAGCAGCAAAGATAAGGCAGGGGGATACAATGAGCAGTTCTTC. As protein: CASSKDKAGGYNEQFF.

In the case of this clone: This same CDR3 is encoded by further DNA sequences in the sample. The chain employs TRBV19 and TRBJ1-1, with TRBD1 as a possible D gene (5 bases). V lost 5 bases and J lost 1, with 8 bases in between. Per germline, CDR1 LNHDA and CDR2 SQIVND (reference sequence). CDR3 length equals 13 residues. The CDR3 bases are TGTGCCAGTAGTCTCACAGGGAACACTGAAGCTTTCTTT. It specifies CASSLTGNTEAFF.

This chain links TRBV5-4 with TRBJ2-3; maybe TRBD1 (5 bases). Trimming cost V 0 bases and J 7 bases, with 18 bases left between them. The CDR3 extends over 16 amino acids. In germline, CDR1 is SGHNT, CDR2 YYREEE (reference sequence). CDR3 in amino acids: CASSLDRQGGTNTQYF. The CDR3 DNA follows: TGTGCCAGCAGCTTGGACAGGCAGGGCGGTACGAATACGCAGTATTTT.

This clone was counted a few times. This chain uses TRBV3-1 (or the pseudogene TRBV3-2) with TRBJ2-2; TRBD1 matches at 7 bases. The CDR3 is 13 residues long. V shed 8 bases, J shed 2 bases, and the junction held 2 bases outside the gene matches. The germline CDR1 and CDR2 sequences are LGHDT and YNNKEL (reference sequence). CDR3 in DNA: TGTGCCAGCCGGGACAGCAACACCGGGGAGCTGTTTTTT. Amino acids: CASRDSNTGELFF.

The CDR3: CASSPPVGGYNEQFF. As DNA, the CDR3 is TGTGCCAGCAGCCCCCCGGTGGGGGGATACAATGAGCAGTTCTTC. The chain links TRBV7-8 to TRBJ2-1; the D gene is possibly TRBD2 (6 bases). Trimming took 5 bases from V and 4 from J, leaving 15 bases between them. There are 15 residues in the CDR3. Per the germline V gene, CDR1 is SGHVS and CDR2 is FQNEAQ.